Sequencing of this T cell receptor beta chain was carried out in a study of T-cell reconstitution after alpha-beta-depleted transplantation in children (dated by TCRdb to about 2016). In terms of the full investigation: T-cell immune reconstitution after TCRalphabeta/CD19-depleted allogeneic hematopoietic cell transplantation in children was quantitatively tracked in the study by means of TCR repertoire profiling.

V loses 5 bases of germline sequence and J loses 1 base, and the interval between the two ends is 12 bases. The CDR3 measures 14 amino acids from cysteine to phenylalanine. Kept here is only the CDR3 DNA, which spans 42 bases and is read in frame from base 1. Taken from the germline V gene, the CDR1 and CDR2 loops are MNHNS and SASEGT. The protocol used for the library was PCR. This sample was sequenced with an Illumina HiSeq 2500. TCR libraries were prepared with molecular barcoding, using unique molecular identifiers to normalize TCRbeta repertoire quantification. TCRdb reanalyzed the raw reads on its own, using fastp at Q25 for trimming and MiXCR for clone calling, and kept in-frame beta chains. Rows are combined by CDR3 protein, so each entry shows the most common genes and DNA. For this sample the table gives 500,000 or so distinct CDR3 sequences, of which approximately 32% were detected only once. The top ten hold 2% to 3% of the sample.

Remarks on this clonotype: Its antigen target is currently unknown. Base qualities are not recorded, but no much larger clone differs from it by a single base.

Source: PBMCs from the stem cell graft donor, taken from the stem cell graft. The sequence links TRBV6-1 to TRBJ2-7; the D gene is not confidently resolved. This TCR derives from a human donor who donated a stem cell graft to a child with aplastic anemia. The CDR3 loop reads CASSTVVVSYEQYF. The nucleotide sequence reads TGTGCCAGCAGTACGGTAGTGGTTTCCTACGAGCAGTACTTC.